This is a list of T cell receptor beta chains from one sample in a study of blood T cell repertoires in COVID-19. Using immunoSEQ multiplex PCR, the repertoire was profiled, and TCRdb retains in-frame clones only, with some absent. The table has 350,000 to 450,000 clones, about 89% seen once. The sample comprised peripheral blood. The receptors shown here come from a man between 35 and 55 years old with acute or convalescent COVID-19. CDR3s include the opening cysteine and the closing phenylalanine or tryptophan. A D gene is named only where the DNA matches it firmly. Clone size is given for some rows only: seen once, a few or many times, or a class if the clone is expanded.

>TRBV11-2|TRBJ1-2|12|TRBD1|-
CASSLGDRSYTF
TGTGCCAGCAGCTTAGGGGACAGAAGCTACACCTTC
>TRBV28|TRBJ2-7|15|TRBD2|-
CASSLQESGSSEQYF
TGTGCCAGCAGTTTACAAGAGAGCGGGAGCTCCGAGCAGTACTTC
>TRBV28|TRBJ1-1|18|-|-
CASHKHKLRRDLNTEAFF
TGTGCCAGCCACAAACACAAACTCCGGCGGGACCTGAACACTGAAGCTTTCTTT
>TRBV14|TRBJ2-6|18|TRBD1|-
CASSPTGGLLSGANVLTF
TGTGCCAGCAGCCCGACAGGGGGCCTGCTTTCTGGGGCCAACGTCCTGACTTTC
>TRBV6-6|TRBJ1-6|12|-|-
CASTRASEALHF
TGTGCCAGCACTCGGGCTTCCGAAGCCCTCCACTTT
>TRBV2|TRBJ1-1|12|-|-
CASSERRGEAFF
TGTGCCAGCAGTGAGCGCCGGGGTGAAGCTTTCTTT
>TRBV28|TRBJ1-1|14|-|-
CASSFLRGNTEAFF
TGTGCCAGCAGTTTCTTGCGGGGAAACACTGAAGCTTTCTTT
>TRBV9|TRBJ2-5|16|TRBD2|-
CASSPQGRGGTGTQYF
TGTGCCAGCAGCCCCCAGGGGCGGGGGGGCACAGGGACCCAGTACTTC
>TRBV12-5|TRBJ2-1|15|-|once
CASGLGSASYNEQFF
TGTGCTAGTGGTTTGGGCAGTGCCTCCTACAATGAGCAGTTCTTC
>TRBV19|TRBJ1-1|15|TRBD1|-
CASSTIGTGVTEAFF
TGTGCCAGTAGTACCATCGGGACAGGGGTGACTGAAGCTTTCTTT
>TRBV6-4|TRBJ1-1|14|-|-
CASRPEEGNTEAFF
TGTGCCAGCAGACCCGAGGAAGGGAACACTGAAGCTTTCTTT
>TRBV5-3|TRBJ1-4|14|-|-
CARSFRDTGEKLFF
TGTGCCAGAAGCTTTCGGGACACCGGTGAAAAACTGTTTTTT
>TRBV11-2|TRBJ2-7|17|TRBD1|-
CASSLRTGGVYLYEQYF
TGTGCCAGCAGCTTAAGGACAGGGGGCGTATACCTCTACGAGCAGTACTTC
>TRBV28|TRBJ1-2|15|-|-
CASSFPRRVVGSYTF
TGTGCCAGCAGTTTTCCTCGCAGGGTGGTGGGGAGCTACACCTTC
>TRBV19|TRBJ1-3|17|-|few
CASSISSAGSSGNTIYF
TGTGCCAGTAGTATTTCCTCGGCGGGGTCGTCTGGAAACACCATATATTTT
>TRBV29-1|TRBJ2-7|12|TRBD1|-
CSARTGLGEQYF
TGCAGCGCACGGACAGGGTTAGGCGAGCAGTACTTC
>TRBV11-3|TRBJ2-7|14|-|-
CASSLSSGTYEQYF
TGTGCCAGCAGCTTAAGTTCAGGGACCTACGAGCAGTACTTC
>TRBV29-1|TRBJ2-7|13|TRBD1|-
CSVEDGDSYEQYF
TGCAGCGTTGAAGATGGGGACAGCTACGAGCAGTACTTC
>TRBV5-5|TRBJ1-1|11|-|-
CASSSYTEAFF
TGTGCCAGCAGCTCCTACACTGAAGCTTTCTTT
>TRBV27|TRBJ2-7|13|TRBD2|once
CAAAGGTSYEQYF
TGTGCAGCGGCCGGGGGGACCTCCTACGAGCAGTACTTC
>TRBV4-1|TRBJ1-5|15|TRBD1|-
CASSQQGDSNQPQHF
TGCGCCAGCAGCCAGCAGGGGGATAGCAATCAGCCCCAGCATTTT
>TRBV5-6|TRBJ2-3|16|TRBD2|-
CASSRRLAGVTDTQYF
TGTGCCAGCAGCCGACGACTAGCGGGGGTCACAGATACGCAGTATTTT
>TRBV5-1|TRBJ1-2|15|TRBD1|-
CASSKTGQTNYGYTF
TGCGCCAGCAGTAAAACGGGACAGACAAACTATGGCTACACCTTC
>TRBV2|TRBJ2-7|13|-|-
CASIFDSSYEQYF
TGTGCCAGCATTTTCGACAGCTCCTACGAGCAGTACTTC
>TRBV27|TRBJ1-1|13|-|-
CASSLYGGTEAFF
TGTGCCAGCAGTTTATACGGGGGAACTGAAGCTTTCTTT
>TRBV4-2|TRBJ1-2|15|-|-
CASSQVTGSYYGYTF
TGTGCCAGCAGCCAAGTCACGGGATCGTACTATGGCTACACCTTC
>TRBV10-3|TRBJ1-5|15|TRBD1|-
CAISESGQRNQPQHF
TGTGCCATCAGTGAGTCGGGACAGAGAAATCAGCCCCAGCATTTT
>TRBV4-2|TRBJ2-7|14|TRBD1|-
CASSQEDREEEQYF
TGTGCCAGCAGCCAAGAGGACAGGGAGGAAGAGCAGTACTTC